A selection of T cell receptor beta chains follows, all from one sample in a study of shared clonotypes between healthy human individuals. Profiled with immunoSEQ multiplex PCR; TCRdb holds only in-frame clones, not every one. The table records 2 million to 2.5 million clones, around 92% of them present only once. Sequencing input: naive CD4+ T cells from PBMCs. These receptors were obtained from a man younger than 35 in good health. Some clones in this sample may be carry-over from other donors' samples. Both conserved end residues are part of each CDR3. D genes are given only for firm matches.

V gene,D gene,J gene,CDR3 protein
TRBV6-1,.,TRBJ2-2,CASSVGYTGELFF
TRBV28,TRBD1,TRBJ2-1,CASRLLQPGQYYNEQFF
TRBV2,TRBD1,TRBJ1-2,CASRATGDYTF
TRBV9,.,TRBJ1-4,CASSPSGGAREKLFF
TRBV27,.,TRBJ2-3,CASRRLLQGIDTQYF
TRBV29-1,TRBD2,TRBJ2-1,CSVEVGGLAGSPQLF
TRBV27,.,TRBJ1-2,CASSPLFPYGYTF
TRBV11-1,.,TRBJ2-3,CASSPHRNTDTQYF
TRBV14,.,TRBJ2-7,CASSQDPQGSYEQYF
TRBV6-5,.,TRBJ1-1,CASSYTGGITEAFF
TRBV7-2,TRBD2,TRBJ2-7,CASSLGGLAGVEQYF
TRBV10-3,.,TRBJ1-1,CATRPDQNTEAFF
TRBV5-1,TRBD2,TRBJ2-1,CASSAETSGRAQDEQFF
TRBV2,TRBD2,TRBJ2-2,CASRSLGGSLPGELFF
TRBV19,.,TRBJ1-3,CASRSSFSGNTIYF
TRBV28,.,TRBJ2-7,CASSPTGTVFEQYF
TRBV5-1,.,TRBJ1-1,CASSPRDIQDTEAFF
TRBV6-5,.,TRBJ2-2,CASSYSGGASTGELFF